These T cell receptor beta chains were read from a single sample in a study of radiotherapy plus CTLA-4 blockade in lung cancer. Here immunoSEQ multiplex PCR was the method, and the copy in TCRdb shows in-frame clones only, minus some. Of 80,000 or so clones listed, under 80% are singletons. The material sequenced was peripheral blood, taken from a patient treated with radiotherapy plus ipilimumab. The receptors were gathered from a human donor with non-small cell lung cancer who had a partial response to radiotherapy plus ipilimumab. Some clones in this sample may be carry-over from other donors' samples. Each CDR3 is given with its conserved first and last residue. The D gene is left open where the match is weak. The size entry is marked missing in some rows and otherwise reads once, few, many or a size class.

V gene	clone size	J gene	D gene	CDR3 protein	CDR3 DNA
TRBV5-4	once	TRBJ1-1	TRBD1	CASSRDSKNTEAFF	TGTGCCAGCAGCCGGGACAGTAAGAACACTGAAGCTTTCTTT
TRBV10-1	medium-sized	TRBJ2-7	TRBD1	CASSEGRGSYEQYF	TGCGCCAGCAGTGAGGGCAGGGGGAGCTACGAGCAGTACTTC
TRBV14	.	TRBJ2-7	.	CASSSSYPSYEQYF	TGTGCCAGCAGCTCGTCCTACCCGTCCTACGAGCAGTACTTC
TRBV28	.	TRBJ1-3	.	CASSLGGAMGNTIYF	TGTGCCAGCAGTTTGGGGGGGGCGATGGGAAACACCATATATTTT
TRBV11-2	.	TRBJ2-2	.	CASSPSGELFF	TGTGCCAGCAGCCCCTCCGGGGAGCTGTTTTTT
TRBV9	.	TRBJ2-1	.	CASSGRRTLYNEQFF	TGTGCCAGCAGCGGAAGACGGACTCTCTACAATGAGCAGTTCTTC
TRBV9	.	TRBJ2-2	TRBD2	CASSVAADGRARDTGELFF	TGTGCCAGCAGCGTAGCTGCCGACGGGAGGGCCCGAGACACCGGGGAGCTGTTTTTT
TRBV6-6	.	TRBJ1-1	.	CASSYERGRTPEAFF	TGTGCCAGCAGTTACGAGCGGGGACGAACCCCTGAAGCTTTCTTT
TRBV9	.	TRBJ2-3	TRBD2	CASSVGEGAGGSTDTQYF	TGTGCCAGCAGCGTAGGGGAAGGAGCGGGGGGGAGCACAGATACGCAGTATTTT
TRBV28	.	TRBJ2-2	TRBD2	CASSFAREAPGELFF	TGTGCCAGCAGTTTTGCCCGGGAGGCTCCCGGGGAGCTGTTTTTT
TRBV19	few	TRBJ2-3	.	CASSIQDTDTQYF	TGTGCCAGTAGTATACAGGACACAGATACGCAGTATTTT